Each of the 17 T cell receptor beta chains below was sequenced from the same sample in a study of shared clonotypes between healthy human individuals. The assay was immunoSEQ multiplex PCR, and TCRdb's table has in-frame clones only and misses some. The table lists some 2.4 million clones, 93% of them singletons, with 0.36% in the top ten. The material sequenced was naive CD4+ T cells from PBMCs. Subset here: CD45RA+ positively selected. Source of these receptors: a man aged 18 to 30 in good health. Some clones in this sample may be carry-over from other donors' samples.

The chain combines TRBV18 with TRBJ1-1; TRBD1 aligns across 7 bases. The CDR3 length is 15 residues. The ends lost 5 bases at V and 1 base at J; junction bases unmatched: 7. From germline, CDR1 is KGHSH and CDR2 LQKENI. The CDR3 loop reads CASSNRGLANTEAFF. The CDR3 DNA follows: TGTGCCAGCTCAAACAGGGGCTTGGCGAACACTGAAGCTTTCTTT.

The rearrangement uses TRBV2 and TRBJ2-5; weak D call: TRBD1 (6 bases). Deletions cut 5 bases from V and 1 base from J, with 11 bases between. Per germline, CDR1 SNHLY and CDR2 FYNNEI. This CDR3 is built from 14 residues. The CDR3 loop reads CASSKMTGQETQYF. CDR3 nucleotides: TGTGCCAGCAGTAAAATGACAGGCCAAGAGACCCAGTACTTC.

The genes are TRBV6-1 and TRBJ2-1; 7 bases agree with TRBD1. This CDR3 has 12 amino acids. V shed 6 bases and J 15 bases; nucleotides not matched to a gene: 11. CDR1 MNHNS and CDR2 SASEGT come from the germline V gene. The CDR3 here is CASSPTDRVLFF. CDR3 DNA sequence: TGTGCCAGCAGCCCAACCGACAGGGTGCTGTTCTTC.

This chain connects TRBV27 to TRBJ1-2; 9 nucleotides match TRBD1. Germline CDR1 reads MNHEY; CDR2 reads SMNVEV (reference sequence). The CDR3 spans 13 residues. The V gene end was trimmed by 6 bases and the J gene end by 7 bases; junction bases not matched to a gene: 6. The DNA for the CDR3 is TGTGCCAGCAGAAGGACAGGGGAGGGTGGCTACACCTTC. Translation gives CASRRTGEGGYTF.

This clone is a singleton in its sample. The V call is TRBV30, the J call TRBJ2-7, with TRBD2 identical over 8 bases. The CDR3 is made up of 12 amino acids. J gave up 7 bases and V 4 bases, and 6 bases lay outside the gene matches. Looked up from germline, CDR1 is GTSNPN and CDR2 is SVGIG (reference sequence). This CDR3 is CAWTGGPGEQYF. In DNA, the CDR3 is TGTGCCTGGACGGGGGGGCCGGGAGAGCAGTACTTC.

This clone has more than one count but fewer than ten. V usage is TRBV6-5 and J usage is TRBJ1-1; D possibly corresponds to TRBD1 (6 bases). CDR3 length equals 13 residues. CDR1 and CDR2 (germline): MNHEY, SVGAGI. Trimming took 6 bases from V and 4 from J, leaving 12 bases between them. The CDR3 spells CASRHRVSTEAFF. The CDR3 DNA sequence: TGTGCCAGCAGACACAGGGTTTCCACTGAAGCTTTCTTT.

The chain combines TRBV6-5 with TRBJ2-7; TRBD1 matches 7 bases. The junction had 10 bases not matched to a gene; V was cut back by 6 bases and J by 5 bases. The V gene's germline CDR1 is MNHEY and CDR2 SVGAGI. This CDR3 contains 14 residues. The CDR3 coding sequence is TGTGCCAGCAGACACGACAGGGTCCGTAACGAGCAGTACTTC. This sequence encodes CASRHDRVRNEQYF.

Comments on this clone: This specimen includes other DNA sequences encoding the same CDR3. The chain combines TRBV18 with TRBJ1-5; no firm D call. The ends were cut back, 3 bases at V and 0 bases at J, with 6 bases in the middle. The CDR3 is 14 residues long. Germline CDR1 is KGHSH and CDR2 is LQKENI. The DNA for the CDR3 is TGTGCCAGCTCACCGGGTTCTAGCAATCAGCCCCAGCATTTT. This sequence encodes CASSPGSSNQPQHF. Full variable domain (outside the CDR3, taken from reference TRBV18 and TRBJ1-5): NAGVMQNPRHLVRRRGQEARLRCSPMKGHSHVYWYRQLPEEGLKFMVYLQKENIIDESGMPKERFSAEFPKEGPSILRIQQVVRGDSAAYFCASSPGSSNQPQHFGDGTRLSIL.

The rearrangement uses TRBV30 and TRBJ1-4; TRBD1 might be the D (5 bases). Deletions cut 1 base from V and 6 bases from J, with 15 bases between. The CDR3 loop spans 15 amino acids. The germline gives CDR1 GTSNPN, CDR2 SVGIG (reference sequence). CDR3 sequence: CAWSGTPGGDEKLFF. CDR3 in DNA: TGTGCCTGGAGTGGGACACCCGGCGGGGATGAAAAACTGTTTTTT.

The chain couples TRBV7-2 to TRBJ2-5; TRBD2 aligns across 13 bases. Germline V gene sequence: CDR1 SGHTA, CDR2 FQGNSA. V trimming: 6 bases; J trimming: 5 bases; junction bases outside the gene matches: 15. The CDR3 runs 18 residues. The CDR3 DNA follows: TGTGCCAGCAGTCGAAGAGGACTAGCGGGAGCCTCGGGGGAGACCCAGTACTTC. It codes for CASSRRGLAGASGETQYF.

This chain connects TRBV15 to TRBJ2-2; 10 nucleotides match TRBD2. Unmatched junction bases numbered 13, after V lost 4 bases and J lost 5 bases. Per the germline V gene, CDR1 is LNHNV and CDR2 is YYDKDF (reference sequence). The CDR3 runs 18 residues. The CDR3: CATSTAIPLLAGTGELFF. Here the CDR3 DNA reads TGTGCCACCAGCACCGCGATTCCCCTACTAGCGGGGACCGGGGAGCTGTTTTTT.

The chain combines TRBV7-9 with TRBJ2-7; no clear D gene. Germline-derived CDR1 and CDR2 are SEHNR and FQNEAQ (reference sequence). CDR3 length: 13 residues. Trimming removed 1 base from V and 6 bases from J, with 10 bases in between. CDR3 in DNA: TGTGCCAGCAGCTTAGTTGGGTTCCCCGAGCAGTACTTC. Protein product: CASSLVGFPEQYF.

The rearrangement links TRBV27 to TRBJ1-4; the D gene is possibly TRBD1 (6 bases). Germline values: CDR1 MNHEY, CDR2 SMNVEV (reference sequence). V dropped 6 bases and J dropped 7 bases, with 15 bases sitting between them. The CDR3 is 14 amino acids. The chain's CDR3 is CASRQGSGSEKLFF. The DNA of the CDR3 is TGTGCCAGCAGGCAGGGGTCGGGGAGTGAAAAACTGTTTTTT.

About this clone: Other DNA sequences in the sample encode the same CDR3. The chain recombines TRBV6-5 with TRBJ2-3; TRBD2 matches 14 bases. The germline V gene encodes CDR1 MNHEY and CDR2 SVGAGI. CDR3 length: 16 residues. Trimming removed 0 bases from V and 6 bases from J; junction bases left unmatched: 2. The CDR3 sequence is CASSYSGLAGADTQYF. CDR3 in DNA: TGTGCCAGCAGTTACTCGGGACTAGCGGGAGCGGATACGCAGTATTTT.

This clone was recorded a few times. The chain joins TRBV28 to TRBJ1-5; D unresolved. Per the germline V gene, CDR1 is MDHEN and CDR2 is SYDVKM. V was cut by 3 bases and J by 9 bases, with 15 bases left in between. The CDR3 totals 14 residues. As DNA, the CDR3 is TGTGCCAGCAGTTTCCACTCACGGGCTATGCCCCAGCATTTT. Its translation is CASSFHSRAMPQHF.

Here the CDR3 reads CASSLGVSSTDTQYF. In DNA, the CDR3 is TGTGCCAGCAGCTTAGGGGTATCTAGCACAGATACGCAGTATTTT. The chain links TRBV7-7 to TRBJ2-3, with D unclear. The V end lost 1 base, the J end lost 0 bases, and 8 bases lay between the germline ends. Germline CDR1 SSHAT, CDR2 FNYEAQ (reference sequence). CDR3 length: 15 amino acids.

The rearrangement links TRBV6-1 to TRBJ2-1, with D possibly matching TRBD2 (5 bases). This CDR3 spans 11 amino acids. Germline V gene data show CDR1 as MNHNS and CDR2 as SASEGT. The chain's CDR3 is CAPGLRNEQFF. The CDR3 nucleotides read TGTGCTCCTGGACTCCGTAATGAGCAGTTCTTC.